The 7 T cell receptor beta chains below all came from one sample that was sequenced in a study of human T cells and chemical hapten exposure. TCRdb reprocessed the RACE reads via MiXCR and lists one record per CDR3 protein. The table has some 180,000 distinct CDR3 sequences, around 20% seen once. Time point specified: patch test 1, 2 weeks after DPC sensitization. Treatment defined: therapeutic diphenylcyclopropenone sensitization with weekly scalp DPC. The sample was whole blood, taken in connection with sensitization to the hapten diphenylcyclopropenone (DPC). The source of these receptors is a woman in her fifties or sixties with alopecia areata. Some clones in this sample may be carry-over from other donors' samples.

In DNA, the CDR3 is TGTGCCAGCAGTCCAACTGAACAGGGCAGGGGCTACACCTTC. Protein: CASSPTEQGRGYTF. The gene calls are TRBV27 and TRBJ1-2; a weak D match, TRBD1 (6 bases). Germline CDR1 and CDR2: MNHEY and SMNVEV (reference sequence). Deletions cut 5 bases from V and 8 bases from J, with 18 bases between. This CDR3 is built from 14 residues.

This clonotype was seen more than once but under ten times. This chain links TRBV3-1 with TRBJ1-1; 7 bases line up with TRBD1. Germline CDR1 LGHDT, CDR2 YNNKEL (reference sequence). The V gene end was trimmed by 4 bases and the J gene end by 3 bases; junction bases not matched to a gene: 5. The CDR3 is made up of 14 amino acids. CDR3 in amino acids: CASSRLDRDTEAFF. As DNA, the CDR3 is TGTGCCAGCAGCCGGTTAGACAGGGACACTGAAGCTTTCTTT.

This clonotype has a count of ten or more. The gene calls are TRBV29-1 and TRBJ2-7; D is perhaps TRBD1 or TRBD2 (7 bases each). The CDR3 length is 14 residues. Germline V CDR1 and CDR2: SQVTM, ANQGSEA. Trimming stripped 4 bases from V and 5 bases from J, with 18 bases between. In DNA, the CDR3 is TGCAGCGTTGTGGGAGGGGGACAGCCCCACGAGCAGTACTTC. Translation: CSVVGGGQPHEQYF.

A single count supports this clonotype. The chain combines TRBV7-8 with TRBJ2-7; no clear D. CDR1 is SGHVS, CDR2 FQNEAQ, per germline. Trimming took off 4 bases at V and 3 bases at J, with 10 bases between the two ends. The CDR3 contains 13 residues. The CDR3 DNA reads as TGTGCCAGCAGCTCATCGGCCCACTACGAGCAGTACTTC. It is translated as CASSSSAHYEQYF. Filled out from reference TRBV7-8 and TRBJ2-7, the complete variable domain reads GAGVSQSPRYKVAKRGQDVALRCDPISGHVSLFWYQQALGQGPEFLTYFQNEAQLDKSGLPSDRFFAERPEGSVSTLKIQRTQQEDSAVYLCASSSSAHYEQYFGPGTRLTVT.

This clonotype was detected only a few times. V usage is TRBV5-1 and J usage is TRBJ1-4; 8 bases map to TRBD1. From germline, CDR1 is SGHRS and CDR2 YFSETQ. There are 15 residues in the CDR3. V lost 4 bases, J lost 5 bases, and 7 bases stayed unmatched. CDR3 sequence reads: CASSIPGQANEKLFF. Here the CDR3 DNA reads TGCGCCAGCAGCATACCGGGACAGGCAAATGAAAAACTGTTTTTT.

In its sample, this clonotype was seen a few times. This chain connects TRBV7-2 to TRBJ2-5, with 10 bases identical to TRBD2. The V gene end was trimmed by 4 bases and the J gene end by 5 bases; junction bases not matched to a gene: 4. Germline-derived CDR1 and CDR2 are SGHTA and FQGNSA. The CDR3 covers 14 residues. The CDR3 DNA sequence: TGTGCCAGCAGCTGGCTAGCGGGAGTTGAGACCCAGTACTTC. Translating it yields CASSWLAGVETQYF.

This clonotype has more than one count but fewer than ten. This sequence joins TRBV5-1 and TRBJ2-3, with D hard to call. The germline gives CDR1 SGHRS, CDR2 YFSETQ. This CDR3 spans 15 amino acids. V was pared by 0 bases and J by 8 bases, with 16 bases between. This CDR3 reads CASSLGTAALGTQYF. Here the CDR3 DNA reads TGCGCCAGCAGCTTGGGAACAGCCGCCCTTGGTACGCAGTATTTT. The full variable domain, completed using reference TRBV5-1 and TRBJ2-3, is KAGVTQTPRYLIKTRGQQVTLSCSPISGHRSVSWYQQTPGQGLQFLFEYFSETQRNKGNFPGRFSGRQFSNSRSEMNVSTLELGDSALYLCASSLGTAALGTQYFGPGTRLTVL.